The source of this TCR beta chain is a study of cytomegalovirus exposure and HLA in healthy donors. Study details: Roughly 80 million unique TCRs from HLA-typed donors were held in an early data release.

The study ran its PCR with 60 Vbeta and 13 Jbeta primers. Generated by immunoSEQ multiplex PCR, the TCRdb table keeps only in-frame clones and is missing some. In the table there are approximately 220,000 clones, roughly 80% of which are singletons. This CDR3 spans 15 amino acids. Trimming at V came to 0 bases and at J to 9 bases, leaving 2 bases not matched to a gene. In germline, CDR1 is SGDLS, CDR2 YYNGEE. V is TRBV9 and J is TRBJ2-1; 14 nucleotides line up with TRBD2. The sample comprised PBMCs. The receptor's source is a girl aged 2-10 years in good health and CMV-seronegative. The CDR3 loop is CASSVGGLAGVEQFF. The CDR3 DNA is TGTGCCAGCAGCGTAGGGGGACTAGCGGGAGTTGAGCAGTTCTTC.